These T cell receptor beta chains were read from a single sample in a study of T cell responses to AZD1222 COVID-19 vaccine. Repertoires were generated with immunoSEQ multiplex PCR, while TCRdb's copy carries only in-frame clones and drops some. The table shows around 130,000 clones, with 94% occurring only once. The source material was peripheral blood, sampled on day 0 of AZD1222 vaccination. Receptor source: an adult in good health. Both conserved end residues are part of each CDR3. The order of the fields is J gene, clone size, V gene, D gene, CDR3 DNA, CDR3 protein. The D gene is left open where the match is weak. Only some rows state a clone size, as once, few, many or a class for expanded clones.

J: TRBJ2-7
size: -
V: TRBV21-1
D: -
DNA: TGTGCCAGCAGCAAGAGGACTAGCGGGTTCTACGAGCAGTACTTC
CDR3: CASSKRTSGFYEQYF

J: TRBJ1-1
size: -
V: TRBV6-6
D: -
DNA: TGTGCCAGCAGTTACCCTTCTGACAGGAACACTGAAGCTTTCTTT
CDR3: CASSYPSDRNTEAFF

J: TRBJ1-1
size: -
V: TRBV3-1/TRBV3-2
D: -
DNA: TGTGCCAGCAGCCAAGGCCGGGGGAGAACTGAAGCTTTCTTT
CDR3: CASSQGRGRTEAFF

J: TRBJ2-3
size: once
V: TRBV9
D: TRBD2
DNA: TGTGCCAGCAGCGTAGGAATCGGAAGCGGGGTCGGCACAGATACGCAGTATTTT
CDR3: CASSVGIGSGVGTDTQYF

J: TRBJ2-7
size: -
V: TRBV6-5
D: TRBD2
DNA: TGTGCCAGCAGCGGACTAGCGGGAGGCTTTTACGAGCAGTACTTC
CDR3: CASSGLAGGFYEQYF

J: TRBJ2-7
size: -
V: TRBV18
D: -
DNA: TGTGCCAGCTCACCCCAGGTCTCCTACGAGCAGTACTTC
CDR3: CASSPQVSYEQYF

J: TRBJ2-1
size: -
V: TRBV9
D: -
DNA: TGTGCCAGCAGGGAGGTATACTCCTACAATGAGCAGTTCTTC
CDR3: CASREVYSYNEQFF

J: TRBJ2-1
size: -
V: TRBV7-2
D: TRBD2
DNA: TGTGCCAGCAGCTTAACGGGACTAGCGACCACTTTAGGGCAGTTCTTC
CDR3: CASSLTGLATTLGQFF

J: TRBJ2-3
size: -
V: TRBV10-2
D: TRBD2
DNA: TGCGCCAGCCCTTTGCGGACCCTTCTAGCGGGAGGCACAGATACGCAGTATTTT
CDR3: CASPLRTLLAGGTDTQYF

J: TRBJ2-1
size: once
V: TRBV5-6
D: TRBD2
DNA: TGTGCCAGCAGCTTGGCTAGCGGCTCCTACAATGAGCAGTTCTTC
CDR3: CASSLASGSYNEQFF

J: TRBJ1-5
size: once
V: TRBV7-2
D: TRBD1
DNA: TGTGCCAGCAGCTTAGAAGACAGGGGGGATCAGCCCCAGCATTTT
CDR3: CASSLEDRGDQPQHF

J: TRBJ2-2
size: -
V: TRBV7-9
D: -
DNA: TGTGCCAGCAGCTTTGCGGGTAACACCGGGGAGCTGTTTTTT
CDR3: CASSFAGNTGELFF

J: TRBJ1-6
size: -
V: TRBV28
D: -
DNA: TGTGCCAGCAGTTTCCCAACAGGGTCTAGGGCACCCCTCCACTTT
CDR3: CASSFPTGSRAPLHF

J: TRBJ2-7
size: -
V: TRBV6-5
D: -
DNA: TGTGCCAGCAGTTACTCCCCAGGGAGCTACGAGCAGTACTTC
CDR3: CASSYSPGSYEQYF

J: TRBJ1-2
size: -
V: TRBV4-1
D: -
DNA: TGCGCCAGCAGCCGGATCGGGGCGGATGGCTACACCTTC
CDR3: CASSRIGADGYTF

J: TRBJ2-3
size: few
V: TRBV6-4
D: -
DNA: TGTGCCAGCAGTGAAGGAGCGACCACAGATACGCAGTATTTT
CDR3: CASSEGATTDTQYF

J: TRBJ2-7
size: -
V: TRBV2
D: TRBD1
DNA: TGTGCCAGCAGTGAATCGGCAGGGGGCTATTACGAGCAGTACTTC
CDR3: CASSESAGGYYEQYF

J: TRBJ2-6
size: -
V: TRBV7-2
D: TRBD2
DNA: TGTGCCAGCAGCTTAAGCGGGAGGGCCGACTCTGGGGCCAACGTCCTGACTTTC
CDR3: CASSLSGRADSGANVLTF

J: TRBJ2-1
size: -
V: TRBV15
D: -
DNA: TGTGCCACCAGCAGAGATTCCAAAGGAAATGAGCAGTTCTTC
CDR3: CATSRDSKGNEQFF

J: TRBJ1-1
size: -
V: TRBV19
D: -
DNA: TGTGCCAGTAGTACCCTAATGAACACTGAAGCTTTCTTT
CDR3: CASSTLMNTEAFF

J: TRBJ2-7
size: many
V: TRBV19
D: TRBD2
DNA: TGTGCCAGTAGTCCTTCGAGCGGGAGGGCTGGCTACGAGCAGTACTTC
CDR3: CASSPSSGRAGYEQYF

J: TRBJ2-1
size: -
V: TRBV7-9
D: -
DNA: TGTGCCAGCAGCTCCGCCCTGGGGATAAATAATGAGCAGTTCTTC
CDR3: CASSSALGINNEQFF

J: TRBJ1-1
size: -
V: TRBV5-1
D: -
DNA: TGCGCCAGCAGCACCCAGGGGTCAGGGTTGTTGAACACTGAAGCTTTCTTT
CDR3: CASSTQGSGLLNTEAFF

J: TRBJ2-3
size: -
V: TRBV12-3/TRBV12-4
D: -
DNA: TGTGCCAGCAGTTTTGGGCGCGCAGATACGCAGTATTTT
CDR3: CASSFGRADTQYF

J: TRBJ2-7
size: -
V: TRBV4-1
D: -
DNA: TGCGCCAGCAGCCAAGCGGGGCACCCCTCCTACGAGCAGTACTTC
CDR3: CASSQAGHPSYEQYF

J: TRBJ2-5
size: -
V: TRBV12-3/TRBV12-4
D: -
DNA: TGTGCCAGCAGTGCCCCGGGAGTAGAGACCCAGTACTTC
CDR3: CASSAPGVETQYF

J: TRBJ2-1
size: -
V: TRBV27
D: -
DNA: TGTGCCAGCAGTTTAAGGGCCAAGTACAATGAGCAGTTCTTC
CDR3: CASSLRAKYNEQFF

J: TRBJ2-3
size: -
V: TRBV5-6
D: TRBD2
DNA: TGTGCCAGCAGCTTGGAGCTAGCGGGGGATACGCAGTATTTT
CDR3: CASSLELAGDTQYF

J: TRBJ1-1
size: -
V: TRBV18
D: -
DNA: TGTGCCAGCTCACCAAGCCGCATCGTGAACACTGAAGCTTTCTTT
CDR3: CASSPSRIVNTEAFF

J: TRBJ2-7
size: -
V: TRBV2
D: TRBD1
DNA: TGTGCCAGCAGCCTTTGGACAGGTGACGAGCAGTACTTC
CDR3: CASSLWTGDEQYF

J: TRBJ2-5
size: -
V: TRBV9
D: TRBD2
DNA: TGTGCCAGCAGCGTAGCGGGAGGTTTGGAGACCCAGTACTTC
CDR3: CASSVAGGLETQYF

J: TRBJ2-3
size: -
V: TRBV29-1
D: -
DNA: TGCAGCGTCCCCGGGGGGCTTAGCACAGATACGCAGTATTTT
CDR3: CSVPGGLSTDTQYF

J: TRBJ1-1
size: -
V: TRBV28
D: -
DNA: TGTGCCAGCAGTGTGGCCTCGGGGGCTTTCTTT
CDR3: CASSVASGAFF

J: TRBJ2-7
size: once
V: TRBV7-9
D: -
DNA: TGTGCCAGCAGCTTCACAAGTTACGAGCAGTACTTC
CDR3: CASSFTSYEQYF

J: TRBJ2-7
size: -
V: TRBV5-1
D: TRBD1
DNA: TGCGCCAGCAGGACAGGGGTTTTGGACGAGCAGTACTTC
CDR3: CASRTGVLDEQYF

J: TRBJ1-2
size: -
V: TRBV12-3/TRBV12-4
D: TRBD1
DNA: TGTGCCAGCAGTTTCGGGACAGCCTATGGCTACACCTTC
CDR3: CASSFGTAYGYTF

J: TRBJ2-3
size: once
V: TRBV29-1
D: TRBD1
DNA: TGCAGCGTCTTACCGGGACAGGGTGGCGATACGCAGTATTTT
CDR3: CSVLPGQGGDTQYF

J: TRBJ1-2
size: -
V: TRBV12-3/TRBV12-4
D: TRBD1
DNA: TGTGCCAGCAGCAGGGGGGACTATGGCTACACCTTC
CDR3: CASSRGDYGYTF

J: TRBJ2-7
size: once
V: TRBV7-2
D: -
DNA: TGTGCCAGCAGCTTACGGGTGGGGGATGGCGAGCAGTACTTC
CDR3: CASSLRVGDGEQYF

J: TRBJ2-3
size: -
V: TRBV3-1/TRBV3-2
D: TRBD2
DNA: TGTGCCAGCAGCCCCCTCGGGACTATCGGAGATACGCAGTATTTT
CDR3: CASSPLGTIGDTQYF

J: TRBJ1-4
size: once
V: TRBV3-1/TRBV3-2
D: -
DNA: TGTGCCAGCAGCCAAGGGACGGGAAAACTGTTTTTT
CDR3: CASSQGTGKLFF

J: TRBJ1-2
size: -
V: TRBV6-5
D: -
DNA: TGTGCCAGCAGTCCCTCCCCACTAAACTATGGCTACACCTTC
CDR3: CASSPSPLNYGYTF

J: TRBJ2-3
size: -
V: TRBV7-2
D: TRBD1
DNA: TGTGCCAGCAGCCCCATCGGACAGGGGAGCACAGATACGCAGTATTTT
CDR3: CASSPIGQGSTDTQYF

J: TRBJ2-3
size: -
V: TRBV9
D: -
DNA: TGTGCCAGCAGCGTAGACCGCGGCCATCTACCCACAGATACGCAGTATTTT
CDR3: CASSVDRGHLPTDTQYF

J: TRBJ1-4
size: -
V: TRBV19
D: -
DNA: TGTGCCAGTAGTTCCTCGAGGGGGAATGAAAAACTGTTTTTT
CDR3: CASSSSRGNEKLFF

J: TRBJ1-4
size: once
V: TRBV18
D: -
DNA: TGTGCCAGCTCACCAGGAATGGGAGAAAAACTGTTTTTT
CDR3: CASSPGMGEKLFF

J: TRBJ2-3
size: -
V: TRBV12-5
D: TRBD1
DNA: TGTGCTAGTGGTTTGGATACAGGGGCCACGCAGTATTTT
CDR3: CASGLDTGATQYF

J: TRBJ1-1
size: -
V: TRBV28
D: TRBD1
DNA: TGTGCCAGCAACGAATCCCAGGGGGGGACTGAAGCTTTCTTT
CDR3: CASNESQGGTEAFF

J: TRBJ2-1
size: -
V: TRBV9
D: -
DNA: TGTGCCAGCAGCGTAGAGCTAGCACGGTACAATGAGCAGTTCTTC
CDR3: CASSVELARYNEQFF